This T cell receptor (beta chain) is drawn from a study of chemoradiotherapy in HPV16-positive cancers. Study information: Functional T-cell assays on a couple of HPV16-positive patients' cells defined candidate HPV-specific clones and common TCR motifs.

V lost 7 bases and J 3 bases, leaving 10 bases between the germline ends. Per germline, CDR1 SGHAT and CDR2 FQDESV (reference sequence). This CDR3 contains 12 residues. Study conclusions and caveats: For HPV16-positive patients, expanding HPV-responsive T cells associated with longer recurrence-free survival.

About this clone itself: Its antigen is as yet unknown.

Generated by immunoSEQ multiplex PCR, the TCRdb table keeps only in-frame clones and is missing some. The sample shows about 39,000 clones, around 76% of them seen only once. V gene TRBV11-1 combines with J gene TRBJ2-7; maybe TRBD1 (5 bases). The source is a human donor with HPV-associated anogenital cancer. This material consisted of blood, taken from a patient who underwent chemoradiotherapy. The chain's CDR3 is CASNDRDYEQYF. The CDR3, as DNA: TGTGCCAGCAACGACAGAGACTACGAGCAGTACTTC.